The rows below give T cell receptor beta chains drawn from one sample of a study of blood T cells in healthy people across ages. MiXCR, applied by TCRdb to the 5' RACE reads, yields one record per CDR3 protein. The data contain roughly 800,000 distinct CDR3 sequences, roughly 50% of them singletons. Specimen: blood. The receptors were sampled from a man aged 25-40 years in good health. Both conserved end residues are part of each CDR3. The order of the fields is D gene, V gene, J gene, clone size, CDR3 protein, CDR3 DNA. The D gene is left open where the match is weak. Only some rows state a clone size, as once, few, many or a class for expanded clones.

-	TRBV6-5	TRBJ1-1	few	CASSYSSGFGNTEAFF	TGTGCCAGCAGTTACTCATCAGGGTTTGGGAACACTGAAGCTTTCTTT
-	TRBV11-1	TRBJ2-1	few	CASSDPGGALNEQFF	TGTGCCAGCAGCGATCCCGGGGGCGCATTGAATGAGCAGTTCTTC
-	TRBV29-1	TRBJ1-1	once	CSARDTHTEAFF	TGCAGCGCCCGGGACACCCACACTGAAGCTTTCTTT
-	TRBV7-9	TRBJ2-7	-	CASSLAEGTEQYF	TGTGCCAGCAGCTTAGCCGAGGGGACCGAGCAGTACTTC
-	TRBV2	TRBJ2-3	few	CASILSSTDTQYF	TGTGCCAGCATCCTATCTAGCACAGATACGCAGTATTTT
-	TRBV6-5	TRBJ2-1	-	CASSYSPRRSSYNERFF	TGTGCCAGCAGTTACTCCCCAAGACGCAGCTCCTACAATGAGCGGTTCTTC
-	TRBV7-2	TRBJ1-1	-	CASSLTRLWGDAFF	TGTGCCAGCAGCTTGACCAGACTGTGGGGAGATGCTTTCTTT
-	TRBV10-3	TRBJ1-2	few	CAARGGGDYGYTF	TGTGCCGCGAGAGGAGGGGGGGACTATGGCTACACCTTC
TRBD2	TRBV4-2	TRBJ2-7	once	CASSQGPGRETSYERYF	TGTGCCAGCAGCCAAGGGCCTGGGCGGGAGACCTCCTACGAGCGGTACTTC
-	TRBV6-6	TRBJ2-3	-	CASSYGGAVTDTQYF	TGTGCCAGCAGTTACGGGGGGGCCGTAACAGATACGCAGTATTTT
-	TRBV13	TRBJ2-3	-	CASSSYGDTDTQYF	TGTGCCAGCAGCTCTTATGGAGACACAGATACGCAGTATTTT
TRBD2	TRBV28	TRBJ2-5	-	CASSLWEGNKYQETQYF	TGTGCCAGCAGTTTGTGGGAGGGGAACAAGTACCAAGAGACCCAGTACTTC
TRBD2	TRBV3-1	TRBJ2-5	-	CASSQGLAGGRGTQYF	TGTGCCAGCAGCCAAGGACTAGCGGGAGGAAGGGGGACCCAGTACTTC
-	TRBV7-9	TRBJ2-3	-	CAVLVRSTDTQYF	TGTGCCGTCCTAGTCAGGAGCACAGATACGCAGTATTTT
-	TRBV29-1	TRBJ2-1	-	CSVGGGPLYKQFF	TGCAGCGTTGGAGGCGGGCCCCTCTATAAGCAGTTCTTC
-	TRBV10-3	TRBJ2-7	-	CAISVVRGLGSYEQYF	TGTGCCATCAGTGTCGTCCGGGGATTGGGGTCCTACGAGCAGTACTTC
TRBD2	TRBV27	TRBJ2-2	-	CASSLIGAGGIGELFF	TGTGCCAGCAGTTTAATCGGTGCGGGAGGAATCGGGGAGCTGTTTTTT
-	TRBV3-1	TRBJ2-6	few	CASSQDWGVWANVLTF	TGTGCCAGCAGCCAAGATTGGGGGGTATGGGCCAACGTCCTGACTTTC
-	TRBV6-2/TRBV6-3	TRBJ2-1	-	CASYGREGRYNEQFF	TGTGCCAGCTACGGGCGGGAAGGGAGATACAATGAGCAGTTCTTC
-	TRBV20-1	TRBJ1-4	-	CSARQGSEKLFF	TGCAGTGCTAGACAGGGGTCGGAAAAACTGTTTTTT
TRBD2	TRBV9	TRBJ2-1	few	CASSVAGLAFDEQFF	TGTGCCAGCAGCGTAGCTGGACTAGCGTTCGATGAGCAGTTCTTC
-	TRBV7-2	TRBJ1-1	-	CASSSNRVQSFF	TGTGCCAGCAGCTCGAACAGGGTCCAGAGTTTCTTT
TRBD2	TRBV5-4	TRBJ2-1	-	CASSFYGTSDYNEQFF	TGTGCCAGCAGCTTCTACGGGACTAGCGATTACAATGAGCAGTTCTTC
TRBD1	TRBV6-5	TRBJ1-1	-	CASSYKGQGSEAFF	TGTGCCAGCAGTTATAAGGGACAGGGCAGTGAAGCTTTCTTT
TRBD1	TRBV29-1	TRBJ2-3	-	CSVPQGAGGTDTQYF	TGCAGCGTTCCACAGGGGGCGGGAGGCACAGATACGCAGTATTTT
-	TRBV13	TRBJ2-1	few	CASSVTSSYNEQFF	TGTGCCAGCAGCGTCACGAGCTCCTACAATGAGCAGTTCTTC
-	TRBV20-1	TRBJ2-7	-	CSARDGSLGGEQYF	TGCAGTGCTAGAGATGGCTCCCTCGGAGGGGAGCAGTACTTC
-	TRBV5-1	TRBJ2-5	-	CASGAEGGTQYF	TGCGCCAGCGGTGCAGAAGGGGGGACCCAGTACTTC